These 30 T cell receptor beta chains originate from one sample sequenced in a study of early T cells in non-severe SARS-CoV-2 infection. TCRdb re-derived calls from the 5' RACE reads in MiXCR, one entry per CDR3 protein. The sample includes approximately 40,000 distinct CDR3 sequences, around 9.9% of them seen just once. The sequenced material came from whole blood. All receptors derive from an adult who was a healthcare worker with PCR-confirmed SARS-CoV-2 infection or an uninfected control (not recorded which).

J is TRBJ1-4 and V is TRBV18; tentative D call: TRBD1 (6 bases). Germline V gives CDR1 KGHSH, CDR2 LQKENI. The germline V and J ends were trimmed by 3 bases and 10 bases, with 21 bases remaining between them. This CDR3 has 16 residues. The CDR3 nucleotides read TGTGCCAGCTCACCGCCGTCAGGGGTGGCATTAGGAAAACTGTTTTTT. It is translated as CASSPPSGVALGKLFF.

The V gene is TRBV28, the J gene TRBJ2-2, with a possible D match to TRBD2 (5 bases). This CDR3 spans 14 amino acids. V gave up 8 bases and J gave up 7 bases, with 17 bases separating them. In germline, CDR1 is MDHEN, CDR2 SYDVKM. The CDR3 DNA follows: TGTGCCAGCTGCAGAGGGTTTGTGCTCGGGGAGCTGTTTTTT. It translates to CASCRGFVLGELFF.

A few counts support this clonotype. The chain recombines TRBV7-9 with TRBJ2-7; D gene ambiguous. The CDR3 has 14 residues. Trimming removed 4 bases at V and 0 bases at J, with 10 bases between. CDR1 and CDR2 (germline): SEHNR, FQNEAQ (reference sequence). CDR3 region: CASSWRQDSYEQYF. The CDR3 coding sequence is TGTGCCAGCAGCTGGCGGCAGGACTCCTACGAGCAGTACTTC.

This clonotype has a count of ten or more. This chain uses TRBV11-2 with TRBJ1-6; weak D call: TRBD1 (6 bases). This CDR3 has 15 amino acids. The germline V gene has CDR1 SGHAT and CDR2 FQNNGV. With 2 bases removed from V and 7 bases from J, the gap between germline ends came to 12 bases. CDR3 loop: CASSLRGALNSPLHF. The CDR3 DNA sequence: TGTGCCAGCAGCTTACGGGGGGCCCTGAATTCACCCCTCCACTTT. The full variable domain, rest sourced from reference TRBV11-2 and TRBJ1-6, is EAGVAQSPRYKIIEKRQSVAFWCNPISGHATLYWYQQILGQGPKLLIQFQNNGVVDDSQLPKDRFSAERLKGVDSTLKIQPAKLEDSAVYLCASSLRGALNSPLHFGNGTRLTVT.

At least ten counts were recorded for this clonotype. The V gene is TRBV20-1, the J gene TRBJ2-1, with 8 bases that match TRBD2. Trimming removed 6 bases from V and 9 bases from J; junction bases left unmatched: 13. Looked up from germline, CDR1 is DFQATT and CDR2 is SNEGSKA (reference sequence). This CDR3 is built from 14 residues. CDR3 protein: CSAGGTRVPGEQFF. CDR3 coding DNA: TGCAGTGCGGGGGGGACTAGGGTCCCCGGTGAGCAGTTCTTC.

The rearrangement uses TRBV6-5 and TRBJ2-1; 10 bases agree with TRBD1. The V gene end was trimmed by 8 bases and the J gene end by 9 bases; junction bases not matched to a gene: 10. Germline V gives CDR1 MNHEY, CDR2 SVGAGI. The CDR3 covers 14 residues. The CDR3 is CASHDRGHWGEQFF. Written as DNA, the CDR3 is TGTGCCAGCCACGACAGGGGGCACTGGGGTGAGCAGTTCTTC.

In regard to this clonotype: One junction end disagrees with the germline gene, perhaps due to a read error. V gene TRBV7-2 combines with J gene TRBJ2-7; TRBD1 is a possible D gene (6 bases). The CDR3 length is 15 residues. The V gene's germline CDR1 is SGHTA and CDR2 FQGNSA. The CDR3 sequence: CASSIATGRTYEQYF. CDR3 sequence (DNA): TGTGCCAGCAGCATAGCGACAGGACGAACCTACGAGCAGTACTTC. The whole variable domain, remainder taken from reference TRBV7-2 and TRBJ2-7, is GAGVSQSPSNKVTEKGKDVELRCDPISGHTALYWYRQSLGQGLEFLIYFQGNSAPDKSGLPSDRFSAERTGGSVSTLTIQRTQQEDSAVYLCASSIATGRTYEQYFGPGTRLTVT.

This clonotype was counted ten times or more. This rearrangement joins TRBV11-1 to TRBJ1-2, with D possibly matching TRBD1 (6 bases). The CDR3 is 13 residues long. Trimming cost V 5 bases and J 8 bases, with 15 bases left between them. The V gene's germline CDR1 is SGHAT and CDR2 FQDESV (reference sequence). CDR3 region: CASSKQGILGYTF. CDR3 DNA: TGTGCCAGCAGCAAGCAGGGGATCTTAGGCTACACCTTC.

A note on this clonotype: Germline and junction disagree at one end, which may indicate a read error. The genes are TRBV29-1 and TRBJ1-3; TRBD1 is a possible D gene (5 bases). This CDR3 spans 13 amino acids. The germline gives CDR1 SQVTM, CDR2 ANQGSEA. The CDR3 bases are TGCAGCGCTGAACAGGATAGGGGAAACACCATATATTTT. Translated, it gives CSAEQDRGNTIYF.

This clonotype occurred a few times. The chain combines TRBV29-1 with TRBJ2-1, with 9 bases identical to TRBD2. After removal of 3 bases from V and 6 bases from J, the junction contained 9 bases not matched to a gene. The CDR3 loop spans 15 amino acids. Looked up from germline, CDR1 is SQVTM and CDR2 is ANQGSEA. In DNA, the CDR3 is TGCAGCGTTGATCGGGTAGCGGGGGAGATCAATGAGCAGTTCTTC. Translation gives CSVDRVAGEINEQFF.

This clonotype has just one count. The chain has TRBV7-2 and TRBJ1-2; 7 positions match TRBD1. Germline loops: CDR1 SGHTA, CDR2 FQGNSA. J gave up 5 bases and V 1 base, and 7 bases lay outside the gene matches. This CDR3 is 15 amino acids long. CDR3 sequence reads: CASSLVGQAGYGYTF. The CDR3 region has the DNA TGTGCCAGCAGCTTAGTCGGACAGGCGGGTTATGGCTACACCTTC. The whole variable domain, remainder taken from reference TRBV7-2 and TRBJ1-2, is GAGVSQSPSNKVTEKGKDVELRCDPISGHTALYWYRQSLGQGLEFLIYFQGNSAPDKSGLPSDRFSAERTGGSVSTLTIQRTQQEDSAVYLCASSLVGQAGYGYTFGSGTRLTVV.

Ten or more counts support this clonotype. This chain connects TRBV5-1 to TRBJ2-2; 9 bases map to TRBD2. The CDR3 consists of 16 residues. V dropped 0 bases and J dropped 4; count of bases not matched to a gene: 4. Germline-derived CDR1 and CDR2 are SGHRS and YFSETQ. The CDR3 is CASSLDSGGTTGELFF. In nucleotides, the CDR3 is TGCGCCAGCAGCTTGGATAGCGGGGGAACCACCGGGGAGCTGTTTTTT.

The rearrangement joins TRBV7-2 to TRBJ1-5; D remains ambiguous. Trimming shortened V by 1 base and J by 4 bases, and 11 bases separated the two germline ends. Per germline, CDR1 SGHTA and CDR2 FQGNSA. This CDR3 region has 15 residues. Here the CDR3 reads CASSLEAAFNQPQHF. In DNA, the CDR3 is TGTGCCAGCAGCTTAGAAGCAGCGTTTAATCAGCCCCAGCATTTT.

This clonotype was seen a handful of times. The chain recombines TRBV11-1 with TRBJ2-2; no definite D call. The CDR3 consists of 14 residues. Trimming took 5 bases from V and 6 from J, leaving 13 bases between them. Germline-derived CDR1 and CDR2 are SGHAT and FQDESV (reference sequence). The DNA of the CDR3 is TGTGCCAGCAGCGCCCTCCGCCTATCCGGGGAGCTGTTTTTT. It codes for CASSALRLSGELFF.

The chain combines TRBV29-1 with TRBJ2-7; D may be TRBD2 (5 bases). Germline lookup yields CDR1 SQVTM and CDR2 ANQGSEA. Trimming took off 4 bases at V and 3 bases at J, with 10 bases between the two ends. This CDR3 has 12 amino acids. The CDR3 reads CSVAEGSYEQYF. The CDR3 DNA sequence: TGCAGCGTTGCAGAAGGGAGCTACGAGCAGTACTTC.

The V call is TRBV30, the J call TRBJ2-3; tentatively, D is TRBD2 (6 bases). Germline CDR1 and CDR2: GTSNPN and SVGIG (reference sequence). Deletions cut 3 bases from V and 3 bases from J, with 13 bases between. The CDR3 is made up of 14 amino acids. The CDR3, as DNA: TGTGCCTGGAGCCCCTCGAGCGGGACAGATACGCAGTATTTT. Amino acids: CAWSPSSGTDTQYF. Full variable domain (rest looked up from reference TRBV30 and TRBJ2-3): SQTIHQWPATLVQPVGSPLSLECTVEGTSNPNLYWYRQAAGRGLQLLFYSVGIGQISSEVPQNLSASRPQDRQFILSSKKLLLSDSGFYLCAWSPSSGTDTQYFGPGTRLTVL.

In its sample, this clonotype was seen a few times. The chain links TRBV30 to TRBJ1-2, with D perhaps matching TRBD1 (6 bases). This CDR3 region has 12 residues. Germline V gene sequence: CDR1 GTSNPN, CDR2 SVGIG (reference sequence). The germline V and J ends were trimmed by 4 bases and 8 bases, with 14 bases remaining between them. The CDR3 nucleotides are TGTGCCTGGAACTCGGCAGGGGTAGGCTACACCTTC. Encoded protein: CAWNSAGVGYTF.

This clonotype was seen at least ten times. The CDR3 loop is CSARVGTASPLHF. In DNA, the CDR3 is TGCAGTGCTAGAGTGGGGACAGCCTCACCCCTCCACTTT. The rearrangement links TRBV20-1 to TRBJ1-6; 7 bases align to TRBD1. CDR3 size: 13 residues. V lost 1 base and J lost 10; bases outside the gene matches: 4. CDR1 is DFQATT, CDR2 SNEGSKA, per germline (reference sequence).

Ten or more counts support this clonotype. The CDR3 nucleotides are TGCGCCAGCAGTGGCATAGGGTCTGGGGTCGACAATGAGCAGTTCTTC. This sequence encodes CASSGIGSGVDNEQFF. The chain has TRBV10-1 and TRBJ2-1; D not resolved. There are 16 residues in the CDR3. The germline V gene has CDR1 WNHNN and CDR2 SYGVQD (reference sequence). Trimming left V 4 bases short and J 5 bases short, with 18 bases between.

The J gene is TRBJ1-6, the V gene TRBV7-9, with D hard to call. The V and J ends lost 4 bases and 14 bases respectively, with 9 bases between them. The CDR3 covers 11 residues. The V gene's germline CDR1 is SEHNR and CDR2 FQNEAQ (reference sequence). The CDR3: CASSSSYSLHF. In DNA form, the CDR3 reads TGTGCCAGCAGCTCTAGTTACTCCCTCCACTTT.

The genes are TRBV5-5 and TRBJ2-1, with D possibly TRBD1 on 6 matching bases. Trimming shortened V by 4 bases and J by 5 bases, and 22 bases separated the two germline ends. The CDR3 is 17 residues long. Germline-derived CDR1 and CDR2 are SGHKS and YYEKEE (reference sequence). The CDR3 loop is CASSLRGAGERNNEQFF. As DNA, the CDR3 is TGTGCCAGCAGCCTTAGGGGAGCAGGGGAAAGAAACAATGAGCAGTTCTTC.

This clonotype occurred many times. This chain connects TRBV20-1 to TRBJ2-7; possible D gene TRBD2, 5 bases. The CDR3 runs 14 residues. Trimming shortened V by 3 bases and J by 0 bases, and 12 bases separated the two germline ends. Germline V gives CDR1 DFQATT, CDR2 SNEGSKA (reference sequence). The DNA of the CDR3 is TGCAGTGCTAGTAGTCCGGGGTCCTCCTACGAGCAGTACTTC. It encodes CSASSPGSSYEQYF.

This clonotype has at least ten counts. The chain combines TRBV29-1 with TRBJ2-1; D is possibly TRBD2 (5 bases). CDR3 length: 16 residues. V lost 3 bases to trimming and J lost 8 bases, with 23 bases between them. Looked up from germline, CDR1 is SQVTM and CDR2 is ANQGSEA. CDR3 protein: CSVDIIRAGRIYEQFF. The CDR3 DNA is TGCAGCGTTGATATAATAAGGGCGGGCCGGATCTATGAGCAGTTCTTC.

This clonotype was counted ten times or more. The chain carries TRBV10-3 and TRBJ2-3; the D is unclear. This CDR3 is 15 amino acids long. Germline CDR1 reads ENHRY; CDR2 reads SYGVKD. Trimming stripped 3 bases from V and 1 base from J, with 11 bases between. The CDR3 region is CAISDPGKRTDTQYF. CDR3 sequence (DNA): TGTGCCATCAGTGACCCTGGGAAGCGCACAGATACGCAGTATTTT.

As regards this clonotype: A read error may account for a junction end that differs from germline. The rearrangement joins TRBV5-1 to TRBJ2-1, with D possibly being TRBD2 (5 bases). CDR3 length: 14 amino acids. CDR1 is SGHRS, CDR2 YFSETQ, per germline. The CDR3: CASSFQDSNNEQFF. In nucleotides, the CDR3 is TGCGCCAGCAGCTTCCAGGACTCCAACAATGAGCAGTTCTTC.

This clonotype was picked up many times. This CDR3 is CASSTEGQLNTEAFF. The CDR3 nucleotides are TGTGCCAGTAGTACCGAGGGACAACTGAACACTGAAGCTTTCTTT. The chain has TRBV19 and TRBJ1-1, with D perhaps matching TRBD1 (6 bases). CDR3 length equals 15 residues. From germline, CDR1 is LNHDA and CDR2 SQIVND (reference sequence). With 4 bases removed from V and 0 bases from J, the gap between germline ends came to 12 bases.

This clonotype was seen only a few times. The J gene is TRBJ1-2, the V gene TRBV20-1; D gene ambiguous. This CDR3 spans 14 amino acids. Trimming cost V 3 bases and J 3 bases, with 14 bases left between them. Germline loops: CDR1 DFQATT, CDR2 SNEGSKA (reference sequence). CDR3 amino acids: CSARSRGIDYGYTF. The CDR3 coding sequence is TGCAGTGCTAGGTCCCGGGGAATTGACTATGGCTACACCTTC.

This clonotype was counted only a few times. The V and J genes are TRBV30 and TRBJ2-1; 8 bases fit TRBD1. The trim removed 4 bases at V and 9 bases at J, leaving 23 bases unmatched. The CDR3 is made up of 18 amino acids. CDR1 GTSNPN and CDR2 SVGIG come from the germline V gene (reference sequence). CDR3 amino acids: CAWTVLGISGQGIREQFF. In DNA, the CDR3 is TGTGCCTGGACTGTACTGGGAATCTCTGGACAGGGAATCCGTGAGCAGTTCTTC.

This clonotype was found many times. This chain joins TRBV10-2 and TRBJ1-5; TRBD1 aligns across 7 bases. V dropped 2 bases and J dropped 8; count of bases not matched to a gene: 3. Germline-derived CDR1 and CDR2 are WSHSY and SAAADI. This CDR3 comprises 13 residues. The CDR3 DNA sequence: TGCGCCAGCAGTGAGCAGGGGGTTGAGCCCCAGCATTTT. This sequence encodes CASSEQGVEPQHF.

This clonotype has only a few counts. The rearrangement uses TRBV10-3 and TRBJ2-2; D remains unclear. Trimming took off 10 bases at V and 5 bases at J, with 20 bases between the two ends. Looked up from germline, CDR1 is ENHRY and CDR2 is SYGVKD. The CDR3 runs to 15 residues. The CDR3 sequence is CATTFKAIGTGELFF. The CDR3 nucleotides are TGTGCCACCACGTTTAAGGCTATTGGGACCGGGGAGCTGTTTTTT.